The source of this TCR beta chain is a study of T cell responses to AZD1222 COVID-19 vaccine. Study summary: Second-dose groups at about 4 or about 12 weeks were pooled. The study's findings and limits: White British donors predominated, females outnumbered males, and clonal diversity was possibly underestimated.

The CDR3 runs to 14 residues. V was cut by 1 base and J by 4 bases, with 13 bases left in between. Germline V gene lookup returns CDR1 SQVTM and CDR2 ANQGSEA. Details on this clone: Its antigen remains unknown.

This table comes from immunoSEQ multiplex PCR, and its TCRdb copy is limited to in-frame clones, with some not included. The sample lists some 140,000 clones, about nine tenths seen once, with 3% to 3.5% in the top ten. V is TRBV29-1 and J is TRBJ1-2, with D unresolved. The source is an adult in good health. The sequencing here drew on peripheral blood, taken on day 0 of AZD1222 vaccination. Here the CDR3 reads CSVEVQQASYGYTF. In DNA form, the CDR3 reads TGCAGCGTTGAAGTTCAGCAGGCAAGCTATGGCTACACCTTC. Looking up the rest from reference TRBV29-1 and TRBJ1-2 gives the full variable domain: SAVISQKPSRDICQRGTSLTIQCQVDSQVTMMFWYRQQPGQSLTLIATANQGSEATYESGFVIDKFPISRPNLTFSTLTVSNMSPEDSSIYLCSVEVQQASYGYTFGSGTRLTVV.